This T cell receptor beta chain was found in a study of blood T cell repertoires in COVID-19. Looking at the study overall: Collection of acute and convalescent COVID-19 samples took place in the United States, Italy and Spain. PBMCs, B-cell-depleted T cells, or T cells were the source of the cDNA or gDNA that made up the material.

This clone has just a few counts. V lost 2 bases, J lost 4 bases, and 15 bases lay in between. The V gene's germline CDR1 is MNHEY and CDR2 SMNVEV (reference sequence). The CDR3 length is 16 residues. Per the authors' pipeline: Amplification of reference gene primers provided the estimated nucleated cell counts. Method: immunoSEQ multiplex PCR; TCRdb's copy keeps in-frame clones and lacks some. V and J calls and clone size are given by that table; D and trimming were obtained from the DNA. The table shows roughly 99,000 clones, with about 87% occurring only once. The sequence was obtained from a man aged 45-65 years with active or convalescent COVID-19. The V gene is TRBV27, the J gene TRBJ2-1, with a tentative D call TRBD1 (6 bases). Sequenced: peripheral blood. The CDR3 DNA follows: TGTGCCAGCAGTTTAACCCCCGGGACATTTTACAATGAGCAGTTCTTC. Residues: CASSLTPGTFYNEQFF.